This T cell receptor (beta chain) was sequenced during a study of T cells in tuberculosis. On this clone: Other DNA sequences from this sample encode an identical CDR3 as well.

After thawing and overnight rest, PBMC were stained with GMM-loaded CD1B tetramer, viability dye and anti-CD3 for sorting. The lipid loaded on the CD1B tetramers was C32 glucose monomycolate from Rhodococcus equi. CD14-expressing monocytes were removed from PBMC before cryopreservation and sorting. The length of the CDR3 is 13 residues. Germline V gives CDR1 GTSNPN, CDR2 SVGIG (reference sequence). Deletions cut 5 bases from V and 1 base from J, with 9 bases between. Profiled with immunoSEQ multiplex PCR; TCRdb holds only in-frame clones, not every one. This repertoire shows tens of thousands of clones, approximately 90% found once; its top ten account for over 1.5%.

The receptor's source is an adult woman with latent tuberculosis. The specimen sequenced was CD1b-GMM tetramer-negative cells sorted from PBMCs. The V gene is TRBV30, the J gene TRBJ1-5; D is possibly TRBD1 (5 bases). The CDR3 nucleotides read TGTGCCTGGTCAGCAGGGAGCAATCAGCCCCAGCATTTT. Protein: CAWSAGSNQPQHF.